Here is one T cell receptor beta chain with its context. Antigen specificity is unknown. The CDR3 extends over 15 amino acids. V was clipped by 1 base and J by 4 bases; unmatched bases: 3. Per the germline V gene, CDR1 is SGHRS and CDR2 is YFSETQ. This sample is part of a study of T-cell memory formation after mild COVID-19. General observations from the study: Contracting CD4+ clones sat mainly in CM and EM; CD8+ in EMRA. Day 37-peaking second-wave clones had unconfirmed SARS-CoV-2 specificity.

TCRdb passed the 5' RACE reads through MiXCR, listing each CDR3 protein once. Among about 410,000 distinct CDR3 sequences, 23% were seen once, and the ten largest hold under 15%. The sequencing input was PBMCs or a T cell subset sorted from them (not recorded which). The sequence derives from an adult woman who had mild COVID-19 (a few samples of this study predate the infection). Cell type and time point are not known. This sequence joins TRBV5-1 and TRBJ2-3; 10 nucleotides agree with TRBD2. As DNA, the CDR3 is TGCGCCAGCAGCTTGACTAGCGGGGTCGCAGATACGCAGTATTTT. Protein: CASSLTSGVADTQYF.